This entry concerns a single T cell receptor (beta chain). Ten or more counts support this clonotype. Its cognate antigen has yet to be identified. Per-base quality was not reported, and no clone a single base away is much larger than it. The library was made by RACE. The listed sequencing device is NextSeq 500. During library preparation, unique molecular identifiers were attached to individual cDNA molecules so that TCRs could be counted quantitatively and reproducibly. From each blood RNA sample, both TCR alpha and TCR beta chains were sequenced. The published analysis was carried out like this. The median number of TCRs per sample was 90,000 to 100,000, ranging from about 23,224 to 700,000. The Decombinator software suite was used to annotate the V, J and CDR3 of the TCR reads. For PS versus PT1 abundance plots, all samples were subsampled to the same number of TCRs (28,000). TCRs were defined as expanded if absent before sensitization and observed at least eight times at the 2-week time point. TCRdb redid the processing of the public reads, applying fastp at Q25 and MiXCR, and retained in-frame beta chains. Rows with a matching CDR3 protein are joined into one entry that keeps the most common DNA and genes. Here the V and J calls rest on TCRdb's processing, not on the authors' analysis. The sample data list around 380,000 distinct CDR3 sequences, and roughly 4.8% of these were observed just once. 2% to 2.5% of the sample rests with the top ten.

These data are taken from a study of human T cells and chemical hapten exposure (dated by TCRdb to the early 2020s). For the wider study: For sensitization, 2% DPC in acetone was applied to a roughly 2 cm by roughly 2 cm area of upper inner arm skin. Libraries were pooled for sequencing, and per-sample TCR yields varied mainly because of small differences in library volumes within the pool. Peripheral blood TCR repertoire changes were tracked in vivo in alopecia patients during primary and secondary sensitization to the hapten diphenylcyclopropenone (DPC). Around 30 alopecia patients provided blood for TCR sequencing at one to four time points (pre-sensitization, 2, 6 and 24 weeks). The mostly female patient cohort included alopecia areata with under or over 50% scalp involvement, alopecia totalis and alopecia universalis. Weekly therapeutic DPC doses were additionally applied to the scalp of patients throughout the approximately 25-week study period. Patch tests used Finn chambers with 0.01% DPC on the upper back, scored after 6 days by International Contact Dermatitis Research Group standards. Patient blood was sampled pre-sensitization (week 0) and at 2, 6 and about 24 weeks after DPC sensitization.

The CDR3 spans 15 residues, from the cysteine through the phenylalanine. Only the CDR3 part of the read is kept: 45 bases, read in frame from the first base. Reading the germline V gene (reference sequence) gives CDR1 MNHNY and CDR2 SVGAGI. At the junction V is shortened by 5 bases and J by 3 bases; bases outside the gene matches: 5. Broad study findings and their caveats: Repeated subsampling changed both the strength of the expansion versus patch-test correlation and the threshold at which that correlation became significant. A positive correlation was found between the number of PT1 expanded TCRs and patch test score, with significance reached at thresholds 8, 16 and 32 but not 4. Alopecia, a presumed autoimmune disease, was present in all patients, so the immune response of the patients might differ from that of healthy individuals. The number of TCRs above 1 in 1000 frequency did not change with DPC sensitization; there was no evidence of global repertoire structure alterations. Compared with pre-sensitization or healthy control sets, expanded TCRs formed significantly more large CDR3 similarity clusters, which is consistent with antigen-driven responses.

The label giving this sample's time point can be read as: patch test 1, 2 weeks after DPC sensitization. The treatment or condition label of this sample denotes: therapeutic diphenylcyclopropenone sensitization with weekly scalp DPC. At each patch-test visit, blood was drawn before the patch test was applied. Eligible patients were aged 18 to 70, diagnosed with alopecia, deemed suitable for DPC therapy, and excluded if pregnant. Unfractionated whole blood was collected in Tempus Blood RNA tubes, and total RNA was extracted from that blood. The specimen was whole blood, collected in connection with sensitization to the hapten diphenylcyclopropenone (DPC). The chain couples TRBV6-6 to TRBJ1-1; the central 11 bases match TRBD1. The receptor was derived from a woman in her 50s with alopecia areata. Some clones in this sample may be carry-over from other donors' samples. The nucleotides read TGTGCCAGCAGTGAGGACAGGGGGCAGGACACTGAAGCTTTCTTT. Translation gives CASSEDRGQDTEAFF.